This T cell receptor beta chain was sequenced in a study of cytomegalovirus exposure and HLA in healthy donors. Primers included in the PCR were 60 Vbeta and 13 Jbeta primers. TCRdb's table, derived via immunoSEQ multiplex PCR, lists solely in-frame clones and lacks some. The sample has about 130,000 clones, around 77% seen once. Concerning this clone: Its antigen is as yet unknown.

General study points: As was reported, the HLA-A and HLA-B alleles of most subjects were accurately predicted from TCR beta sequences. According to the study, 160 or so TCR beta chains were cytomegalovirus-associated. Some public TCRs appeared in many individuals, while most sequences were rare.

The CDR3 is made up of 14 amino acids. Per germline, CDR1 SGHTA and CDR2 FQGNSA. Trimming shortened V by 1 base and J by 9 bases, and 13 bases separated the two germline ends. The origin of this receptor is a middle-aged man in good health and CMV-seronegative. The rearrangement joins TRBV7-2 to TRBJ1-3; no clear D gene. Sequencing was carried out using PBMCs. In DNA form, the CDR3 reads TGTGCCAGCAGCTTAGACCAATCAATCGGCACCATATATTTT. It is translated as CASSLDQSIGTIYF.